This is a list of T cell receptor beta chains from one sample in a study of cytotoxic CD8 clonotypes in ibrutinib-treated CLL. Assay: immunoSEQ multiplex PCR; the TCRdb copy retains only in-frame clones and omits some. The sample has more than 35,000 clones, 71% seen once. The sample consisted of PBMCs, taken at disease progression, from a patient treated with ibrutinib. The receptors shown here come from a human donor with chronic lymphocytic leukemia. Each CDR3 is given with its conserved first and last residue. The order of the fields is clone size, J gene, V gene, D gene, CDR3 protein, CDR3 DNA. A D gene is named only where the DNA matches it firmly. A row's size may be missing; if present it is once, few, many or a size class.

few,TRBJ2-3,TRBV10-3,TRBD2,CAISQGAGGQGHTDTQYF,TGTGCCATCAGCCAGGGCGCGGGGGGCCAGGGGCACACAGATACGCAGTATTTT
.,TRBJ1-2,TRBV13,TRBD1,CASSLRVTGGRGYTF,TGTGCCAGCAGCTTAAGGGTGACAGGGGGCCGAGGCTACACCTTC
.,TRBJ2-3,TRBV5-4,.,CASSTWGWAPEGPDTQYF,TGTGCCAGCAGCACTTGGGGATGGGCTCCGGAGGGCCCAGATACGCAGTATTTT
.,TRBJ2-3,TRBV4-1,TRBD2,CASSHPRASGGAIDTQYF,TGCGCCAGCAGCCACCCCCGGGCTAGCGGGGGGGCTATAGATACGCAGTATTTT
.,TRBJ2-1,TRBV6-5,.,CASSYSMGGREQFF,TGTGCCAGCAGTTACTCGATGGGGGGCCGTGAGCAGTTCTTC
.,TRBJ1-5,TRBV21-1,.,CASRRFRTGSSNQPQHF,TGTGCCAGCCGACGGTTCCGAACCGGGAGTAGCAATCAGCCCCAGCATTTT
.,TRBJ2-2,TRBV2,.,CARGLGAGELFF,TGTGCCAGGGGGCTAGGGGCCGGGGAGCTGTTTTTT
.,TRBJ2-4,TRBV6-1,.,CASRSPSLAKNIQYF,TGTGCCAGCAGGTCCCCGTCTTTAGCCAAAAACATTCAGTACTTC
.,TRBJ2-3,TRBV4-1,.,CASSQDPRGANTDTQYF,TGCGCCAGCAGCCAAGACCCCCGGGGGGCAAACACAGATACGCAGTATTTT
.,TRBJ2-2,TRBV27,.,CASSPLRDSQNTGELFF,TGTGCCAGCAGTCCCCTGCGGGACTCTCAGAACACCGGGGAGCTGTTTTTT
.,TRBJ2-1,TRBV11-2,TRBD2,CASSPGSSGAQFF,TGTGCCAGCAGCCCAGGGTCTAGCGGGGCCCAGTTCTTC
few,TRBJ2-3,TRBV6-1,.,CASSDQRGTDTQYF,TGTGCCAGCAGTGACCAGCGGGGCACAGATACGCAGTATTTT
.,TRBJ1-1,TRBV6-6,.,CASVGWDTEAFF,TGTGCCAGCGTTGGGTGGGACACTGAAGCTTTCTTT
few,TRBJ2-7,TRBV7-8,.,CASSLVPGNYEQYF,TGTGCCAGCAGCTTAGTTCCGGGGAACTACGAGCAGTACTTC
.,TRBJ1-1,TRBV20-1,.,CSARGQHEAFF,TGCAGTGCTAGAGGACAGCACGAAGCTTTCTTT
few,TRBJ2-7,TRBV5-1,TRBD2,CASSLTSGAYEQYF,TGCGCCAGCAGCTTGACTAGCGGCGCCTACGAGCAGTACTTC
.,TRBJ1-5,TRBV2,.,CASSWTNNQPQHF,TGTGCCAGCAGCTGGACAAACAATCAGCCCCAGCATTTT
once,TRBJ2-1,TRBV6-1,.,CASRRGGYNEQFF,TGTGCCAGCAGGAGAGGAGGGTACAATGAGCAGTTCTTC
.,TRBJ2-3,TRBV10-3,.,CAIGGSGDTQYF,TGTGCCATCGGAGGGTCCGGGGATACGCAGTATTTT
.,TRBJ2-1,TRBV5-1,.,CASSLELATYNEQFF,TGCGCCAGCAGCTTGGAACTAGCTACCTACAATGAGCAGTTCTTC
.,TRBJ1-2,TRBV5-1,.,CASRRDPQGTVYGYTF,TGCGCCAGCAGGAGGGACCCCCAGGGGACGGTCTATGGCTACACCTTC
.,TRBJ2-7,TRBV6-1,.,CASSERSGGRAYEQYF,TGTGCCAGCAGTGAAAGGTCCGGCGGCAGGGCCTACGAGCAGTACTTC
.,TRBJ2-1,TRBV5-1,TRBD2,CASSFGRDEQFF,TGCGCCAGCAGCTTTGGGAGGGATGAGCAGTTCTTC